The next 8 T cell receptor beta chains were all read from a single sample in a study of cytomegalovirus exposure and HLA in healthy donors (dated by TCRdb to 2015 to 2018). The method behind the library was the immunoSEQ multiplex PCR assay. A mixture of 60 forward primers for TCR Vbeta segments and 13 reverse primers for TCR Jbeta segments was used in the multiplex PCR. This immuneACCESS table, as held by TCRdb, lists in-frame sequences with V and J called but not all clones. Of the missing ones, under half trace to an unresolved V gene in checked studies; the others have no known cause. For this sample the table gives roughly 120,000 clones, of which 70% to 75% were detected only once. The ten largest clones capture over 3.5% of the sample. The sample taken for sequencing was PBMCs. These receptors were obtained from a woman in her 40s in good health and CMV-seronegative.

This chain connects TRBV28 to TRBJ1-5, with D maybe TRBD1 (5 bases). The CDR3 has 15 residues. Trimming removed 1 base from V and 6 bases from J, with 13 bases in between. Germline CDR1 is MDHEN and CDR2 is SYDVKM. For the CDR3, the DNA is TGTGCCAGCAGTTTATCCGACAGTAGCGGTCAGCCCCAGCATTTT. Its translation is CASSLSDSSGQPQHF.

The V call is TRBV10-3, the J call TRBJ2-5, with 7 bases identical to TRBD1. Trimming at V came to 4 bases and at J to 1 base, leaving 0 bases not matched to a gene. This CDR3 is built from 13 residues. Germline assignment: CDR1 ENHRY and CDR2 SYGVKD. CDR3 sequence (DNA): TGTGCCATCAGTGGGACAGGCCAAGAGACCCAGTACTTC. It translates to CAISGTGQETQYF.

Comments on this clone: The same CDR3 also results from other DNA sequences found in this sample. J is TRBJ2-7 and V is TRBV25-1, with 8 bases aligning to TRBD2. J gave up 7 bases and V 7 bases, and 12 bases lay outside the gene matches. CDR3 length: 14 residues. CDR1 MGHDK and CDR2 SYGVNS come from the germline V gene. The CDR3 DNA reads TGTGCCAGCACCTCCCTCGGGAGGGGGGATGAGCAGTACTTC. Its protein product is CASTSLGRGDEQYF.

The chain links TRBV7-3 to TRBJ2-1; perhaps TRBD1 as D (5 bases). Germline V lookup: CDR1 SGHTA, CDR2 FQGTGA. V was shortened by 1 base and J by 3 bases, with 16 bases between the two germline ends. The CDR3 length is 17 residues. CDR3 sequence reads: CASSLSTAARGYNEQFF. DNA of the CDR3: TGTGCCAGCAGCTTAAGTACGGCAGCAAGGGGCTACAATGAGCAGTTCTTC.

J is TRBJ1-3 and V is TRBV27; unclear D gene. V dropped 5 bases and J dropped 0 bases, with 14 bases sitting between them. Germline assignment: CDR1 MNHEY and CDR2 SMNVEV (reference sequence). The CDR3 totals 16 residues. The CDR3 loop reads CASSTYPRSSGNTIYF. CDR3 nucleotide sequence: TGTGCCAGCAGTACCTACCCGCGGAGCTCTGGAAACACCATATATTTT.

In its sample, this clone was seen once. This rearrangement joins TRBV25-1 to TRBJ1-2, with D tentatively TRBD1 (5 bases). Germline V gene sequence: CDR1 MGHDK, CDR2 SYGVNS. This CDR3 has 14 residues. Trimming took off 4 bases at V and 7 bases at J, with 16 bases between the two ends. Here the CDR3 DNA reads TGTGCCAGCAGTGTACAGGACTACGCTGGTGGCTACACCTTC. This sequence encodes CASSVQDYAGGYTF.

This clone was seen a single time. The CDR3 loop is CASSRDRATYEQYF. CDR3 DNA: TGTGCCAGCAGCCGGGACAGGGCGACCTACGAGCAGTACTTC. The rearrangement uses TRBV28 and TRBJ2-7; 9 bases are a match to TRBD1. This CDR3 is built from 14 residues. The germline V gene encodes CDR1 MDHEN and CDR2 SYDVKM. V dropped 6 bases and J dropped 2; count of bases not matched to a gene: 5. The full variable domain, in which reference TRBV28 and TRBJ2-7 provide the parts outside the CDR3, is DVKVTQSSRYLVKRTGEKVFLECVQDMDHENMFWYRQDPGLGLRLIYFSYDVKMKEKGDIPEGYSVSREKKERFSLILESASTNQTSMYLCASSRDRATYEQYFGPGTRLTVT.

The V call is TRBV25-1, the J call TRBJ1-4; possibly TRBD1 for D (6 bases). Germline CDR1 and CDR2: MGHDK and SYGVNS. V shed 3 bases and J shed 10 bases, with 21 bases lying between them. There are 16 residues in the CDR3. The chain's CDR3 is CASSEQDSWTGGKLFF. The CDR3 DNA is TGTGCCAGCAGTGAGCAGGACAGTTGGACGGGTGGAAAACTGTTTTTT.